Below, 26 T cell receptor beta chains from the same sample are listed, as sequenced in a study of cytomegalovirus exposure and HLA in healthy donors (dated by TCRdb to about 2017). The method behind the library was the immunoSEQ multiplex PCR assay. For the multiplex PCR, a mixture combining 60 forward primers for TCR Vbeta segments and 13 reverse primers for TCR Jbeta segments was used. Here the immuneACCESS table is served through TCRdb, limited to in-frame sequences with V and J called. Missing clones are a known gap in these copies; in checked studies unresolved V genes cover under half, and the rest lacks a known reason. A total of tens of thousands of clones appear in this sample, under 90% of them only once. The ten largest clones capture roughly 3.8% of the sample. The sample was PBMCs. These TCRs come from a man aged 45-65 years in good health and CMV-seronegative.

The table lists this clone with a count of one. The chain joins TRBV4-1 to TRBJ1-5; no clear D gene. V was clipped by 4 bases and J by 3 bases, with 13 bases between them. CDR3 length: 15 amino acids. The germline gives CDR1 MGHRA, CDR2 YSYEKL. DNA of the CDR3: TGCGCCAGCAGCCGGAGCGGACTGATCAATCAGCCCCAGCATTTT. This sequence encodes CASSRSGLINQPQHF.

V usage is TRBV18 and J usage is TRBJ2-5; tentative D call: TRBD2 (6 bases). Germline V gene data show CDR1 as KGHSH and CDR2 as LQKENI. This CDR3 is built from 13 residues. V was cut by 10 bases and J by 4 bases, with 16 bases left in between. The CDR3 reads CATLGTRGETQYF. DNA of the CDR3: TGTGCCACCCTAGGGACGCGGGGAGAGACCCAGTACTTC.

The V call is TRBV7-3, the J call TRBJ2-3; D may be TRBD2 (7 bases). V was shortened by 5 bases and J by 4 bases, with 10 bases between the two germline ends. Germline CDR1 is SGHTA and CDR2 is FQGTGA. CDR3 length equals 13 residues. CDR3 in DNA: TGTGCCAGCAGCCGCGGGGGCTCAGATACGCAGTATTTT. Translating it yields CASSRGGSDTQYF.

The chain has TRBV9 and TRBJ2-7; the D gene is possibly TRBD1 (6 bases). The V gene lost 3 bases and the J gene lost 4 bases, with 14 bases spanning the gap. CDR3 length: 14 amino acids. CDR1 SGDLS and CDR2 YYNGEE come from the germline V gene. CDR3 amino acids: CASSGTEYPYEQYF. The CDR3 DNA reads TGTGCCAGCAGCGGGACAGAGTACCCTTACGAGCAGTACTTC.

DNA of the CDR3: TGCGCCAGCAGCATCCAGGGCCAAGAGACCCAGTACTTC. Residues: CASSIQGQETQYF. The chain has TRBV5-1 and TRBJ2-5; a possible D gene is TRBD1 (5 bases). V lost 4 bases to trimming and J lost 1 base, with 8 bases between them. This CDR3 comprises 13 residues. Germline CDR1 is SGHRS and CDR2 is YFSETQ.

This clone was observed a few times. The V call is TRBV7-3, the J call TRBJ2-2; 8 bases agree with TRBD2. The CDR3 covers 15 residues. Trimming removed 3 bases from V and 5 bases from J; junction bases left unmatched: 5. Germline V gives CDR1 SGHTA, CDR2 FQGTGA. The chain's CDR3 is CASSFGRVGTGELFF. The CDR3, as DNA: TGTGCCAGCAGCTTCGGGAGGGTGGGAACCGGGGAGCTGTTTTTT.

This clone was counted between two and nine times. This chain links TRBV2 with TRBJ2-3; 9 nucleotides align to TRBD2. The germline CDR1 and CDR2 sequences are SNHLY and FYNNEI. The CDR3 is made up of 22 amino acids. The J segment lost 0 bases and the V segment lost 2 bases, leaving 21 bases of the junction unmatched. CDR3 bases: TGTGCCAGCAGTGAAAAGGTGGGGAGACTAGCGGAACCTTATTCTAGCACAGATACGCAGTATTTT. Its protein is CASSEKVGRLAEPYSSTDTQYF. Based on the CDR3 plus reference TRBV2 and TRBJ2-3, the full variable domain is EPEVTQTPSHQVTQMGQEVILRCVPISNHLYFYWYRQILGQKVEFLVSFYNNEISEKSEIFDDQFSVERPDGSNFTLKIRSTKLEDSAMYFCASSEKVGRLAEPYSSTDTQYFGPGTRLTVL.

The V gene is TRBV9, the J gene TRBJ2-1; 12 bases match TRBD2. The trim removed 2 bases at V and 0 bases at J, leaving 6 bases unmatched. The length of the CDR3 is 18 residues. CDR1 SGDLS and CDR2 YYNGEE come from the germline V gene. The CDR3: CASSVRLAGEDSYNEQFF. Here the CDR3 DNA reads TGTGCCAGCAGCGTCAGACTAGCGGGAGAAGACTCCTACAATGAGCAGTTCTTC.

The chain links TRBV27 to TRBJ2-7, with TRBD1 matching over 7 bases. The CDR3 contains 16 residues. Germline lookup yields CDR1 MNHEY and CDR2 SMNVEV (reference sequence). V trimming: 5 bases; J trimming: 5 bases; junction bases outside the gene matches: 15. The CDR3, as DNA: TGTGCCAGCAGTCCTATTCCCACCCAGGGGGTTAACGAGCAGTACTTC. Its translation: CASSPIPTQGVNEQYF.

J is TRBJ2-7 and V is TRBV7-3; D remains ambiguous. Germline V gives CDR1 SGHTA, CDR2 FQGTGA. Trimming shortened V by 0 bases and J by 2 bases, and 11 bases separated the two germline ends. The CDR3 has 15 amino acids. The CDR3 region is CASSLTAATTYEQYF. CDR3 DNA: TGTGCCAGCAGCTTAACGGCGGCTACCACCTACGAGCAGTACTTC.

The genes are TRBV5-1 and TRBJ2-3; 7 nucleotides agree with TRBD2. J gave up 6 bases and V 4 bases, and 8 bases lay outside the gene matches. CDR3 size: 14 residues. The germline V gene encodes CDR1 SGHRS and CDR2 YFSETQ. As DNA, the CDR3 is TGCGCCAGCAGCGGTTGGGCCGGGGGGGATACGCAGTATTTT. It yields the protein CASSGWAGGDTQYF.

The V and J genes are TRBV28 and TRBJ2-7; tentatively, D is TRBD1 (5 bases). V lost 10 bases and J lost 0, with 13 bases in between. Germline V gene data show CDR1 as MDHEN and CDR2 as SYDVKM. The CDR3 totals 13 residues. The CDR3 loop is CAITGDPSYEQYF. CDR3 in DNA: TGTGCCATCACAGGAGACCCCTCCTACGAGCAGTACTTC.

The chain joins TRBV7-9 to TRBJ2-1; 11 nucleotides line up with TRBD1. Germline assignment: CDR1 SEHNR and CDR2 FQNEAQ (reference sequence). There are 15 residues in the CDR3. After removal of 5 bases from V and 7 bases from J, the junction contained 7 bases not matched to a gene. The CDR3 here is CASSRTGGAENEQFF. CDR3 in DNA: TGTGCCAGCAGCAGGACAGGGGGCGCTGAGAATGAGCAGTTCTTC. The full variable domain, its missing parts supplied by reference TRBV7-9 and TRBJ2-1, is DTGVSQNPRHKITKRGQNVTFRCDPISEHNRLYWYRQTLGQGPEFLTYFQNEAQLEKSRLLSDRFSAERPKGSFSTLEIQRTEQGDSAMYLCASSRTGGAENEQFFGPGTRLTVL.

This sequence joins TRBV19 and TRBJ2-7; 13 nucleotides match TRBD2. V shed 7 bases, J shed 6 bases, and the junction held 9 bases outside the gene matches. CDR3 size: 15 residues. Germline V gene sequence: CDR1 LNHDA, CDR2 SQIVND (reference sequence). CDR3 residues: CASTSLAGGPSEQYF. DNA of the CDR3: TGTGCCAGTACCTCACTAGCGGGAGGGCCCAGCGAGCAGTACTTC.

This clone has a single count. V is TRBV4-3 and J is TRBJ2-1, with 11 bases fitting TRBD2. The trim removed 0 bases at V and 6 bases at J, leaving 4 bases unmatched. Per germline, CDR1 LGHNA and CDR2 YSLEER. The CDR3 contains 16 residues. In DNA, the CDR3 is TGCGCCAGCAGCCAAGATCCGGGACTAGCGGTCAATGAGCAGTTCTTC. As protein: CASSQDPGLAVNEQFF.

The gene calls are TRBV28 and TRBJ2-1, with TRBD1 identical over 7 bases. Germline CDR1 MDHEN, CDR2 SYDVKM. The V and J ends lost 5 bases and 6 bases, in that order; junction bases with no gene match: 1. The length of the CDR3 is 12 residues. The chain's CDR3 is CASSGTANEQFF. CDR3 sequence (DNA): TGTGCCAGCAGTGGGACAGCCAATGAGCAGTTCTTC.

V is TRBV19 and J is TRBJ2-7; 10 bases are a match to TRBD1. The germline CDR1 and CDR2 sequences are LNHDA and SQIVND (reference sequence). V shed 4 bases, J shed 2 bases, and the junction held 2 bases outside the gene matches. The CDR3 sequence is 14 residues long. CDR3 nucleotide sequence: TGTGCCAGTAGTAGAGGACAGGGGGCCTACGAGCAGTACTTC. Its protein is CASSRGQGAYEQYF.

The rearrangement uses TRBV6-1 and TRBJ1-6, with 10 bases identical to TRBD1. Germline V gene lookup returns CDR1 MNHNS and CDR2 SASEGT. This CDR3 is 15 amino acids long. The J segment lost 4 bases and the V segment lost 6 bases, leaving 3 bases of the junction unmatched. The chain's CDR3 is CASRGTGVYNSPLHF. The CDR3 bases are TGTGCCAGCAGGGGGACAGGGGTATATAATTCACCCCTCCACTTT.

As regards this clone: The junction differs from germline at one of its ends, possibly a read error. The CDR3 reads CSSTLSGSEQYF. CDR3 in DNA: TGTTCCAGCACCCTTAGCGGGAGCGAGCAGTACTTC. V is TRBV7-9 and J is TRBJ2-7; 9 bases fit TRBD2. The CDR3 is made up of 12 amino acids. The germline V gene has CDR1 SEHNR and CDR2 FQNEAQ (reference sequence).

This chain uses TRBV7-2 with TRBJ2-3; 7 nucleotides line up with TRBD2. Trimming removed 1 base from V and 7 bases from J; junction bases left unmatched: 5. Germline V gene data show CDR1 as SGHTA and CDR2 as FQGNSA. The CDR3 is made up of 14 amino acids. CDR3 region: CASSLGGSSNTQYF. The CDR3, as DNA: TGTGCCAGCAGCTTAGGCGGGAGTAGCAATACGCAGTATTTT. The whole variable domain, remainder taken from reference TRBV7-2 and TRBJ2-3, is GAGVSQSPSNKVTEKGKDVELRCDPISGHTALYWYRQSLGQGLEFLIYFQGNSAPDKSGLPSDRFSAERTGGSVSTLTIQRTQQEDSAVYLCASSLGGSSNTQYFGPGTRLTVL.

Here the CDR3 reads CASRGPIEKLFF. CDR3 DNA: TGTGCCAGCAGGGGCCCTATAGAAAAACTGTTTTTT. The rearrangement joins TRBV6-1 to TRBJ1-4; D not certain. CDR3 length: 12 residues. Germline V lookup: CDR1 MNHNS, CDR2 SASEGT. V lost 6 bases and J lost 8, with 10 bases in between.

This chain joins TRBV10-2 and TRBJ2-2, with 13 bases aligning to TRBD2. Germline values: CDR1 WSHSY, CDR2 SAAADI. This CDR3 spans 14 amino acids. With V trimmed by 6 bases and J by 6 bases, 1 base remained unmatched. The CDR3 sequence is CASSGLAGAGELFF. CDR3 DNA: TGCGCCAGCAGCGGACTAGCGGGAGCCGGGGAGCTGTTTTTT.

The chain links TRBV2 to TRBJ2-3; 10 bases line up with TRBD1. The CDR3 has 14 residues. After removal of 5 bases from V and 3 bases from J, the junction contained 2 bases not matched to a gene. The germline V gene encodes CDR1 SNHLY and CDR2 FYNNEI. The CDR3, as DNA: TGTGCCAGCAGTAGACAGGGGGCAACAGATACGCAGTATTTT. Amino acid sequence: CASSRQGATDTQYF.

This chain uses TRBV5-1 with TRBJ2-1; 8 nucleotides agree with TRBD2. Germline V gene data show CDR1 as SGHRS and CDR2 as YFSETQ. The CDR3 runs to 15 residues. V lost 2 bases and J lost 7; bases outside the gene matches: 8. The DNA of the CDR3 is TGCGCCAGCAGCTTATCAGCGGGAGCTTTAAATGAGCAGTTCTTC. It specifies CASSLSAGALNEQFF.

This sequence joins TRBV18 and TRBJ1-2, with 11 positions matching TRBD1. The germline CDR1 and CDR2 sequences are KGHSH and LQKENI. CDR3 length equals 16 residues. V gave up 2 bases and J gave up 7 bases; unmatched junction bases: 9. CDR3 sequence reads: CASSPRTGGASGGYTF. In DNA form, the CDR3 reads TGTGCCAGCTCACCAAGGACAGGGGGCGCTTCGGGTGGCTACACCTTC. The full variable domain, completed using reference TRBV18 and TRBJ1-2, is NAGVMQNPRHLVRRRGQEARLRCSPMKGHSHVYWYRQLPEEGLKFMVYLQKENIIDESGMPKERFSAEFPKEGPSILRIQQVVRGDSAAYFCASSPRTGGASGGYTFGSGTRLTVV.

This chain connects TRBV11-2 to TRBJ1-1; D perhaps matches TRBD1 (5 bases). There are 15 residues in the CDR3. The germline V gene has CDR1 SGHAT and CDR2 FQNNGV. Deletions cut 5 bases from V and 0 bases from J, with 13 bases between. The CDR3 nucleotides read TGTGCCAGCAGCCCCCCGTGGGGCATGAACACTGAAGCTTTCTTT. Protein product: CASSPPWGMNTEAFF.